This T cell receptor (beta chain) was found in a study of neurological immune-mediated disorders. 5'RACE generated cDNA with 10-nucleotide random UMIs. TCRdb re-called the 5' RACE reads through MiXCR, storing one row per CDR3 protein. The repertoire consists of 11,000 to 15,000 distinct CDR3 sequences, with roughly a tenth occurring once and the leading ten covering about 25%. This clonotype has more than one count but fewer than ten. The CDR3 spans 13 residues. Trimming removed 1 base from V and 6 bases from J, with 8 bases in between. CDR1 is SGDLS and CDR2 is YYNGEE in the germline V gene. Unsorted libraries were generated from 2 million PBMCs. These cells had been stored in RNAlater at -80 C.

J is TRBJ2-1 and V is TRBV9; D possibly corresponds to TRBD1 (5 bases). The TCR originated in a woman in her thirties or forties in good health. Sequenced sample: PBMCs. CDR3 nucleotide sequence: TGTGCCAGCAGCGTAACACAGGTCAATGAGCAGTTCTTC. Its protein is CASSVTQVNEQFF.